This TCR beta chain was recorded in a study of T cell responses to AZD1222 COVID-19 vaccine. Measured with immunoSEQ multiplex PCR; TCRdb has only the in-frame clones, and not every one. Of approximately 97,000 clones in the sample, about 86% are singletons; the top ten hold 5%. Sequencing used peripheral blood, obtained on day 0 of AZD1222 vaccination. This TCR was sampled from an adult in good health.

The CDR3 here is CAIKMGQGDLPIYF. Here the CDR3 DNA reads TGTGCCATTAAAATGGGACAGGGAGATCTTCCCATATATTTT. The chain joins TRBV6-5 to TRBJ1-3; TRBD1 agrees at 9 bases. V was pared by 10 bases and J by 11 bases, with 15 bases of the junction left unmatched. This CDR3 spans 14 amino acids. Germline V lookup: CDR1 MNHEY, CDR2 SVGAGI.